Following are 2 T cell receptor beta chains from one sample sequenced in a study of T cells in localized non-small cell lung cancer. Sequencing used immunoSEQ multiplex PCR; TCRdb keeps in-frame clones, though not all of them. The profile shows tens of thousands of clones, roughly nine tenths of them singletons. The specimen comprised PBMCs, sampled before any cancer treatment. The receptors were gathered from a woman aged 35 to 70 with stage II lung adenocarcinoma.

V is TRBV12-5 and J is TRBJ2-1; no reliable D call. The V end was cut by 1 base, the J end by 0 bases, with 10 bases between. This CDR3 has 16 residues. The V gene's germline CDR1 is LGHNT and CDR2 FRNRAP. In DNA form, the CDR3 reads TGTGCTAGTGGTTTGGCCTACACGAGCTCCTACAATGAGCAGTTCTTC. Its translation: CASGLAYTSSYNEQFF.

This sequence joins TRBV6-1 and TRBJ1-2; D unresolved. The CDR3 loop spans 12 amino acids. Germline V lookup: CDR1 MNHNS, CDR2 SASEGT. V was trimmed by 7 bases and J by 5 bases, leaving 11 bases between them. The CDR3 DNA follows: TGTGCCAGCACCCAGGACGGGTATGGCTACACCTTC. Translation: CASTQDGYGYTF.